This TCR beta chain appears in the sequencing data of a study of T cell repertoires in cytomegalovirus infection. Study background: Epitope selection comprised recently identified HLA-C-restricted CMV epitopes and well-studied HLA-B-restricted CMV epitopes. CMV infection together with matching HLA type was indicated by public TCR beta signatures. Overall study results and limits: The ex vivo response showed dominance by HLA-C-restricted CMV-specific TCR beta clonotypes. Using cumulative public TCR beta family frequency, the authors identified those who carried CMV together with the relevant HLA.

To note about this clonotype: The antigen is not known.

Trimming took off 1 base at V and 10 bases at J, with 12 bases between the two ends. The CDR3 length is 13 residues. The germline CDR1 and CDR2 sequences are SGHRS and YFSETQ. TCRdb re-called the reads with MiXCR, one entry per CDR3 protein. The top ten clones hold 15% to 20% of a sample with a few hundred thousand distinct CDR3 sequences, 30% to 40% of them seen once. The origin of this receptor is a human donor in good health (CMV status not recorded). Some clones in this sample may be carry-over from other donors' samples. The genes are TRBV5-1 and TRBJ2-1; D not certain. This material consisted of cultured PBMCs, taken from culture after CMV antigen stimulation. The CDR3 DNA is TGCGCCAGCAGCTTGACAGCCATCGACGAGCAGTTCTTC. It specifies CASSLTAIDEQFF.